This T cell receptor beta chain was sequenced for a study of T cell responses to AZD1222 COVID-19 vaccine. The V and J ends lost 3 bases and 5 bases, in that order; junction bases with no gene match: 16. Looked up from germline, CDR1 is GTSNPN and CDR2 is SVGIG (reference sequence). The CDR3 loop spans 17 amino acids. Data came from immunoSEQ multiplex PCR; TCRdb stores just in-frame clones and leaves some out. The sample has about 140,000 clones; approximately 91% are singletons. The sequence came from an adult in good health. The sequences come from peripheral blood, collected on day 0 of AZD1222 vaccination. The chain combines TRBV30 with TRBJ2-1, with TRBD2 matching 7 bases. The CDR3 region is CAWRGRSGMGGDNEQFF. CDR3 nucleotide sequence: TGTGCCTGGAGAGGGAGATCGGGTATGGGGGGGGACAATGAGCAGTTCTTC.